Below, 18 T cell receptor beta chains from the same sample are listed, as sequenced in a study of blood T cell repertoires in COVID-19 (dated by TCRdb to 2020 to 2022). Library preparation was by the immunoSEQ multiplex PCR assay. Here the immuneACCESS table is served through TCRdb, limited to in-frame sequences with V and J called. Missing clones are a known gap in these copies; in checked studies unresolved V genes cover under half, and the rest lacks a known reason. The sample table contains a few hundred thousand clones; only one count was recorded for about 82% of them. Jointly, the top ten make up 1.5% to 2% of the sample. The sequenced material came from peripheral blood. Source of these receptors: a woman aged 50 to 60 with acute or convalescent COVID-19.

This clone appeared once. The chain uses TRBV5-1 and TRBJ1-2; D gene unclear. This CDR3 has 15 amino acids. CDR1 SGHRS and CDR2 YFSETQ come from the germline V gene. V lost 0 bases and J lost 5, with 14 bases in between. CDR3 DNA: TGCGCCAGCAGCTTGGGGGAGGCGCGAGGATATGGCTACACCTTC. It translates to CASSLGEARGYGYTF. The full variable domain, completed using reference TRBV5-1 and TRBJ1-2, is KAGVTQTPRYLIKTRGQQVTLSCSPISGHRSVSWYQQTPGQGLQFLFEYFSETQRNKGNFPGRFSGRQFSNSRSEMNVSTLELGDSALYLCASSLGEARGYGYTFGSGTRLTVV.

On this clone itself: The identical CDR3 is also encoded by other nucleotide sequences in the sample. The chain uses TRBV7-2 and TRBJ1-5, with 8 bases aligning to TRBD1. CDR1 and CDR2 (germline): SGHTA, FQGNSA. J lost 7 bases, V lost 5 bases, and 7 bases had no gene match. This CDR3 is 14 amino acids long. The DNA of the CDR3 is TGTGCCAGCAGCACCGGACAGGGTAGCCAGCCCCAGCATTTT. It codes for CASSTGQGSQPQHF.

The CDR3 coding sequence is TGTGCCACCAGTGATGCCAGGACTAGCGGACCTCTGAATGAGCAGTTCTTC. Its translation is CATSDARTSGPLNEQFF. This sequence joins TRBV24-1 and TRBJ2-1; TRBD2 aligns across 10 bases. The CDR3 is made up of 17 amino acids. Germline-derived CDR1 and CDR2 are KGHDR and SFDVKD. J gave up 7 bases and V 3 bases, and 11 bases lay outside the gene matches.

In DNA form, the CDR3 reads TGTGCCAGCGAACCGGGACAGGGTTTGCTCTTTTATGGCTACACCTTC. Translating gives CASEPGQGLLFYGYTF. J is TRBJ1-2 and V is TRBV2, with TRBD1 identical over 9 bases. The CDR3 loop spans 16 amino acids. Trimming at V came to 8 bases and at J to 5 bases, leaving 15 bases not matched to a gene. Looked up from germline, CDR1 is SNHLY and CDR2 is FYNNEI.

This chain joins TRBV2 and TRBJ1-4; maybe TRBD1 (6 bases). The CDR3 runs to 13 residues. V was trimmed by 7 bases and J by 9 bases, leaving 15 bases between them. The germline V gene has CDR1 SNHLY and CDR2 FYNNEI. CDR3 residues: CASMAGQGQKLFF. CDR3 coding DNA: TGTGCCAGCATGGCGGGCCAGGGGCAAAAACTGTTTTTT.

The chain uses TRBV18 and TRBJ2-1, with D possibly being TRBD2 (6 bases). CDR1 is KGHSH and CDR2 is LQKENI in the germline V gene. The V end was cut by 3 bases, the J end by 4 bases, with 22 bases between. The CDR3 consists of 18 residues. The CDR3 region has the DNA TGTGCCAGCTCACCTGTACTAGCCGGTTTCGGCACGTACAATGAGCAGTTCTTC. This gives the protein CASSPVLAGFGTYNEQFF.

This chain links TRBV19 with TRBJ2-3, with 9 bases fitting TRBD1. The CDR3 is made up of 16 amino acids. Germline CDR1 is LNHDA and CDR2 is SQIVND (reference sequence). V lost 6 bases to trimming and J lost 0 bases; unmatched junction nucleotides: 7. CDR3 nucleotides: TGTGCCAGTAGCCGACAGGGGGGGACTAGCACAGATACGCAGTATTTT. This gives the protein CASSRQGGTSTDTQYF.

This clone occurred a few times. The chain couples TRBV27 to TRBJ1-6; D gene ambiguous. This CDR3 spans 15 amino acids. V was clipped by 6 bases and J by 7 bases, with 16 bases between them. Germline CDR1 MNHEY, CDR2 SMNVEV (reference sequence). The DNA for the CDR3 is TGTGCCAGCAGCCCAAAGTCGGGTTGGAATTCACCCCTCCACTTT. Residues: CASSPKSGWNSPLHF.

V is TRBV4-1 and J is TRBJ2-7; no clear D. The CDR3 sequence is 13 residues long. Germline loops: CDR1 MGHRA, CDR2 YSYEKL. Trimming cost V 0 bases and J 6 bases, with 9 bases left between them. This CDR3 is CASSQDSWAEQYF. The DNA of the CDR3 is TGCGCCAGCAGCCAAGATTCATGGGCCGAGCAGTACTTC.

This clone has just one count. V and J are TRBV28 and TRBJ1-1; D unclear. Germline V gives CDR1 MDHEN, CDR2 SYDVKM. V was clipped by 5 bases and J by 6 bases, with 13 bases between them. The CDR3 is made up of 13 amino acids. The CDR3 is CASSRGAISEAFF. CDR3 coding DNA: TGTGCCAGCAGTCGGGGAGCGATATCTGAAGCTTTCTTT.

As for this clone: A read error may produce the germline difference seen at one junction end. V usage is TRBV28 and J usage is TRBJ1-5, with D unresolved. Per germline, CDR1 MDHEN and CDR2 SYDVKM. The CDR3 contains 14 residues. The CDR3 spells CASSVPHPGRFHDF. For the CDR3, the DNA is TGTGCCAGCAGTGTCCCTCACCCCGGGAGGTTTCATGATTTT.

Concerning this clone: At one end the junction does not follow the germline gene, possibly because of a read error. The V call is TRBV7-3, the J call TRBJ2-1; 8 bases line up with TRBD2. The germline CDR1 and CDR2 sequences are SGHTA and FQGTGA. The CDR3 loop spans 16 amino acids. The DNA of the CDR3 is TGTGCCGGCAGCTTAAACGGGAGGGCCTTTTACAATGAGCAGTTCTTC. Protein sequence: CAGSLNGRAFYNEQFF.

This chain links TRBV18 with TRBJ2-1, with 7 bases matching TRBD1. The length of the CDR3 is 17 residues. J lost 0 bases, V lost 1 base, and 6 bases had no gene match. The germline CDR1 and CDR2 sequences are KGHSH and LQKENI. CDR3 bases: TGTGCCAGCTCACCACAAGGACAGGCGAGCTCCTACAATGAGCAGTTCTTC. It yields the protein CASSPQGQASSYNEQFF.

This clone was counted a single time. The rearrangement joins TRBV19 to TRBJ2-1, with 11 nucleotides matching TRBD2. The CDR3 is 16 residues long. Per the germline V gene, CDR1 is LNHDA and CDR2 is SQIVND (reference sequence). After removal of 4 bases from V and 3 bases from J, the junction contained 5 bases not matched to a gene. CDR3: CASSRRLAGLYNEQFF. The CDR3 DNA follows: TGTGCCAGTAGTAGGAGACTAGCGGGGCTCTACAATGAGCAGTTCTTC. Looking up the rest from reference TRBV19 and TRBJ2-1 gives the full variable domain: DGGITQSPKYLFRKEGQNVTLSCEQNLNHDAMYWYRQDPGQGLRLIYYSQIVNDFQKGDIAEGYSVSREKKESFPLTVTSAQKNPTAFYLCASSRRLAGLYNEQFFGPGTRLTVL.

This clone appeared a few times. This rearrangement joins TRBV7-3 to TRBJ1-2; 7 nucleotides line up with TRBD1. Trimming took 0 bases from V and 5 from J; bases not matched to a gene: 9. The CDR3 runs to 16 residues. Germline CDR1 reads SGHTA; CDR2 reads FQGTGA. CDR3 DNA: TGTGCCAGCAGCTTAACTCCTGGGGCAGGGGGATATGGCTACACCTTC. Translation gives CASSLTPGAGGYGYTF.

The chain uses TRBV6-5 and TRBJ2-2, with D tentatively TRBD2 (6 bases). Germline V CDR1 and CDR2: MNHEY, SVGAGI. V lost 10 bases, J lost 2 bases, and 14 bases lay in between. The CDR3 contains 14 residues. Here the CDR3 DNA reads TGTGCCACCCACCGGGACTTAAACACCGGGGAGCTGTTTTTT. Residues: CATHRDLNTGELFF.

This chain uses TRBV10-1 with TRBJ2-5; D might be TRBD2 (5 bases). CDR1 and CDR2 (germline): WNHNN, SYGVQD (reference sequence). Trimming stripped 2 bases from V and 5 bases from J, with 9 bases between. The CDR3 totals 13 residues. CDR3 in amino acids: CASSERERETQYF. The CDR3, as DNA: TGCGCCAGCAGTGAGAGGGAGAGGGAGACCCAGTACTTC.

This chain links TRBV24-1 with TRBJ2-7, with 10 bases fitting TRBD2. CDR1 and CDR2 from the germline V gene are KGHDR and SFDVKD. The CDR3 spans 16 residues. The trim removed 1 base at V and 4 bases at J, leaving 6 bases unmatched. The CDR3 spells CATSDLVAGGWYEQYF. The CDR3 nucleotides read TGTGCCACCAGTGATTTAGTAGCGGGAGGTTGGTACGAGCAGTACTTC.